One and the same sample provided the 2 T cell receptor beta chains below, sequenced in a study of cytomegalovirus exposure and HLA in healthy donors. The PCR contained 60 Vbeta and 13 Jbeta primers. Sequenced by immunoSEQ multiplex PCR; TCRdb stores in-frame clones only, minus some. The data hold 100,000 to 150,000 clones, with about a sixth observed a single time. What was sequenced was PBMCs. These receptors were obtained from a female donor in good health and CMV-seropositive.

V and J are TRBV4-3 and TRBJ2-3, with TRBD2 matching over 14 bases. The length of the CDR3 is 17 residues. After removal of 0 bases from V and 6 bases from J, the junction contained 5 bases not matched to a gene. Germline V CDR1 and CDR2: LGHNA, YSLEER. This CDR3 is CASSQELTSGGADTQYF. DNA of the CDR3: TGCGCCAGCAGCCAAGAATTGACTAGCGGGGGGGCGGATACGCAGTATTTT.

This clone was recorded a few times. The chain employs TRBV15 and TRBJ1-6; perhaps TRBD1 as D (5 bases). V was pared by 1 base and J by 5 bases, with 6 bases between. Per the germline V gene, CDR1 is LNHNV and CDR2 is YYDKDF (reference sequence). The CDR3 length is 14 residues. Here the CDR3 reads CATSRGQNNSPLHF. Written as DNA, the CDR3 is TGTGCCACCAGCAGAGGACAGAATAATTCACCCCTCCACTTT.